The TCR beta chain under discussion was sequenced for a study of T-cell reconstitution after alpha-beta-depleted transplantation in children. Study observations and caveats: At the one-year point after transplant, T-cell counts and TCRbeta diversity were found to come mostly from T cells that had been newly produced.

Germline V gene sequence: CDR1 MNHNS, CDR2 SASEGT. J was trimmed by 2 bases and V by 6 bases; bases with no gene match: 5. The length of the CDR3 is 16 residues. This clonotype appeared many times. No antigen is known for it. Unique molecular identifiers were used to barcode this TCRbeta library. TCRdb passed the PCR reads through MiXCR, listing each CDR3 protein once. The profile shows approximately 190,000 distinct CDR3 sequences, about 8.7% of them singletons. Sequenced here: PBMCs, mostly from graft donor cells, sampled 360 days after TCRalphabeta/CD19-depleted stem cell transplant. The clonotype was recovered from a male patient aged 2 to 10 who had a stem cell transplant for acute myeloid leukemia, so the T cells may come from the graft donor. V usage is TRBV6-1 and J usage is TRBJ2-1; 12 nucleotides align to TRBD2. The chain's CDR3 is CASSGLAGNTYNEQFF. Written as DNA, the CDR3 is TGTGCCAGCAGCGGACTAGCGGGAAACACCTACAATGAGCAGTTCTTC.